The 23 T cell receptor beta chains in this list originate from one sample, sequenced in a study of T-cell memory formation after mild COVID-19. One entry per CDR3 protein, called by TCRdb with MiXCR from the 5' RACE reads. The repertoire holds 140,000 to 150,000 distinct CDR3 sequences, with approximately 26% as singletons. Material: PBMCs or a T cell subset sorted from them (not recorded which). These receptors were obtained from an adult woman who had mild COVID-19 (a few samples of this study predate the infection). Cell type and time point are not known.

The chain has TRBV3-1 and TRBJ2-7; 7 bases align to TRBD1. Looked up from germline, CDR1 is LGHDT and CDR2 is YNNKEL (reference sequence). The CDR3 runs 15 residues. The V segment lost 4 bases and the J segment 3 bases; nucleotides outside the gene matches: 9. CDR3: CASSPYSGQLYEQYF. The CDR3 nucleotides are TGTGCCAGCAGCCCCTACTCGGGACAGCTCTACGAGCAGTACTTC.

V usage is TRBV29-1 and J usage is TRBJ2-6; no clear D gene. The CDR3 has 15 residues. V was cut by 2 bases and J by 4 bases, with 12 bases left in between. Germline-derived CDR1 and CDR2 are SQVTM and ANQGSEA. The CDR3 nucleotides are TGCAGCGTTGAATTTTGGGTTTCGGGGGCCAACGTCCTGACTTTC. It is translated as CSVEFWVSGANVLTF.

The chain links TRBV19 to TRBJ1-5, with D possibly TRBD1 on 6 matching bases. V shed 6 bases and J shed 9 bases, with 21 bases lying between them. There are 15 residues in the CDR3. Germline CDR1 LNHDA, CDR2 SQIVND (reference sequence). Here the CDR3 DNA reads TGTGCCAGTAGGGCCGTTTGGGACACAAGGTGGCCCCAGCATTTT. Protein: CASRAVWDTRWPQHF.

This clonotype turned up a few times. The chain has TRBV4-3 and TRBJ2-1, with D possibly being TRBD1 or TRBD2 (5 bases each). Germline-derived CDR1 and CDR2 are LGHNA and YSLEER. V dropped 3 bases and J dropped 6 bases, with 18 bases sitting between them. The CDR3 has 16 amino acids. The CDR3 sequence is CASSQYLLLGTNEQFF. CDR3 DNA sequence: TGCGCCAGCAGCCAGTACCTCCTTTTAGGGACCAATGAGCAGTTCTTC.

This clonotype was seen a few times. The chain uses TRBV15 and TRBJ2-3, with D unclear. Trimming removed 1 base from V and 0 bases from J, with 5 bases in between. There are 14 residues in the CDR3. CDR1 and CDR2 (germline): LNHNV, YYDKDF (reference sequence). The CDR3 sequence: CATSRGLSTDTQYF. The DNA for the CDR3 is TGTGCCACCAGCAGAGGACTGAGCACAGATACGCAGTATTTT.

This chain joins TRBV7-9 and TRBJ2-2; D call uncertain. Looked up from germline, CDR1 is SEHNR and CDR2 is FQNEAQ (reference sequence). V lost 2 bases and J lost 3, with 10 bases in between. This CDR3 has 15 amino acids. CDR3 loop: CASSLFPGDTGELFF. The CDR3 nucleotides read TGTGCCAGCAGCTTATTCCCCGGCGACACCGGGGAGCTGTTTTTT.

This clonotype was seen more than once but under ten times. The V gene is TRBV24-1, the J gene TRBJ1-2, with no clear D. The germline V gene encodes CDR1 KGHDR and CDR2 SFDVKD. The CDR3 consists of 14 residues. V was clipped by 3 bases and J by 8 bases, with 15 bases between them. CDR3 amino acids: CATSDRAVRKGYTF. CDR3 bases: TGTGCCACCAGTGATCGGGCCGTGAGAAAGGGCTACACCTTC.

DNA of the CDR3: TGCAGCGTTGAGCGGGGGGAGGGCTACGAGCAGTACTTC. Its protein is CSVERGEGYEQYF. This chain connects TRBV29-1 to TRBJ2-7, with 8 positions matching TRBD2. The CDR3 is made up of 13 amino acids. Germline V gene data show CDR1 as SQVTM and CDR2 as ANQGSEA. J gave up 3 bases and V 3 bases, and 4 bases lay outside the gene matches.

CDR3 residues: CASSLEGQSSYEQYF. In DNA form, the CDR3 reads TGTGCCAGCAGCTTAGAGGGACAGAGCTCCTACGAGCAGTACTTC. The chain couples TRBV7-2 to TRBJ2-7; 7 bases agree with TRBD1. Trimming at V came to 1 base and at J to 0 bases, leaving 3 bases not matched to a gene. The CDR3 sequence is 15 residues long. Per the germline V gene, CDR1 is SGHTA and CDR2 is FQGNSA.

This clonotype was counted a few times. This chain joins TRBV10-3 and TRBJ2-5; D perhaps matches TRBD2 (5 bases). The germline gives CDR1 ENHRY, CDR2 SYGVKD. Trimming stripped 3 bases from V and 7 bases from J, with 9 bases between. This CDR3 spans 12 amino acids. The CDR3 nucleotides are TGTGCCATCAGTGACACCGGAGGGACCCAGTACTTC. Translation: CAISDTGGTQYF.

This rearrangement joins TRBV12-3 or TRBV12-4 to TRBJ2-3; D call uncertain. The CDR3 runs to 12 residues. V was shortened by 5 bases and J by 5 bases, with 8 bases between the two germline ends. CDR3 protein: CASSTREDTQYF. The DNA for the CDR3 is TGTGCCAGCAGTACCCGCGAAGATACGCAGTATTTT.

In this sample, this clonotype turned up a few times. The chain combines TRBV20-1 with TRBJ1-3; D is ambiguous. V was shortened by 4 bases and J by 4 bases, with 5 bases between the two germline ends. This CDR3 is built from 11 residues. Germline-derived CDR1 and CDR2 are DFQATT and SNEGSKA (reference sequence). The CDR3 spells CSAIGGNTIYF. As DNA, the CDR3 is TGCAGTGCTATAGGGGGAAACACCATATATTTT.

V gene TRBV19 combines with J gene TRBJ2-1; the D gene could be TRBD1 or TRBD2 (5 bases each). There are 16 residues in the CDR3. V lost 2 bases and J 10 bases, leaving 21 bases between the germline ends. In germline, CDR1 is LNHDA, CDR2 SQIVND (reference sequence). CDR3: CASSIRLVIERGEQFF. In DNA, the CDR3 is TGTGCCAGTAGTATACGGCTAGTCATTGAGAGGGGAGAGCAGTTCTTC.

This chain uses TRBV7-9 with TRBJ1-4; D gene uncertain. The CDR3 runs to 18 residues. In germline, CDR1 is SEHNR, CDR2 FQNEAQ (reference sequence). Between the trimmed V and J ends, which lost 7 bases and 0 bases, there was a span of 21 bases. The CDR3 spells CASTQSPLVVATNEKLFF. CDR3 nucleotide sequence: TGTGCCAGCACCCAATCTCCATTAGTGGTCGCAACTAATGAAAAACTGTTTTTT.

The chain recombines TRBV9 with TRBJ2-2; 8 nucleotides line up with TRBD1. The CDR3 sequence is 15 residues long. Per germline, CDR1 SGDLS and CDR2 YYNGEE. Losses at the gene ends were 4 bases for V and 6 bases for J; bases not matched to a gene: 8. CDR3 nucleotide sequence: TGTGCCAGCAGCTCAACAGGGGGAGCATCCGGGGAGCTGTTTTTT. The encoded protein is CASSSTGGASGELFF.

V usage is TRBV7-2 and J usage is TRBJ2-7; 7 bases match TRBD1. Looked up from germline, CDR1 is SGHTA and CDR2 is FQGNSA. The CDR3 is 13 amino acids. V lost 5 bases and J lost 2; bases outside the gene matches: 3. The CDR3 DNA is TGTGCCAGCAGCCAGGGGGTCCCCTACGAGCAGTACTTC. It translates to CASSQGVPYEQYF.

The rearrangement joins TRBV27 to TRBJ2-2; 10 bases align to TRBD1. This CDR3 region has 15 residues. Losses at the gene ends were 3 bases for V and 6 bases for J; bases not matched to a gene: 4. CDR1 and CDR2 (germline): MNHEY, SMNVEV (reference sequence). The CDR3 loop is CASSFRDRGPGELFF. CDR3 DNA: TGTGCCAGCAGTTTTCGTGACAGGGGGCCCGGGGAGCTGTTTTTT.

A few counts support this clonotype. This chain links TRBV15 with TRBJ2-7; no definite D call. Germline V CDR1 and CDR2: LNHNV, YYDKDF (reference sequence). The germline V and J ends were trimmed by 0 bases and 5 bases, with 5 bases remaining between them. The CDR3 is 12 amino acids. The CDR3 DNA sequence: TGTGCCACCAGCAGAGATGTGGACGAGCAGTACTTC. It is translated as CATSRDVDEQYF.

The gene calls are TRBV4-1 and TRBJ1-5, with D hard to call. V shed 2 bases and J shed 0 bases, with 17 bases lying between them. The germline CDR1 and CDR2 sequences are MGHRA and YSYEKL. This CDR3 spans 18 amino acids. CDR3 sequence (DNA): TGCGCCAGCAGCCAACCCCTCGAGGGAGTATATAGCAATCAGCCCCAGCATTTT. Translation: CASSQPLEGVYSNQPQHF.

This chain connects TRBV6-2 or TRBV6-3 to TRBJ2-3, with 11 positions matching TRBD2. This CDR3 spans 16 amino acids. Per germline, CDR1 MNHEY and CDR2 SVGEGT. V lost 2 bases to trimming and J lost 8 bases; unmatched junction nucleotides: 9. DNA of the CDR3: TGTGCCAGCAGTTACCCCCGTAGCGGGGGGGCTGTTACGCAGTATTTT. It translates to CASSYPRSGGAVTQYF.

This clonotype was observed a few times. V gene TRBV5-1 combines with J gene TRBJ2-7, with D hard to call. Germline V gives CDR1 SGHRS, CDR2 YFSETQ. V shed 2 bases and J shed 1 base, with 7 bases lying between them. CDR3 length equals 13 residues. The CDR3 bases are TGCGCCAGCAGCTTTTCACAGTCCTACGAGCAGTACTTC. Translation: CASSFSQSYEQYF. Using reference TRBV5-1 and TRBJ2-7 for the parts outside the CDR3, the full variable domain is KAGVTQTPRYLIKTRGQQVTLSCSPISGHRSVSWYQQTPGQGLQFLFEYFSETQRNKGNFPGRFSGRQFSNSRSEMNVSTLELGDSALYLCASSFSQSYEQYFGPGTRLTVT.

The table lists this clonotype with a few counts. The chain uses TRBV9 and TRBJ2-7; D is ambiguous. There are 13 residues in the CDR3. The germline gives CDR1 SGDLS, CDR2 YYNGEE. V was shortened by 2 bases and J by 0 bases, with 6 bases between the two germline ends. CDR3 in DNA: TGTGCCAGCAGCGTGGGTAGCTCCTACGAGCAGTACTTC. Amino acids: CASSVGSSYEQYF.

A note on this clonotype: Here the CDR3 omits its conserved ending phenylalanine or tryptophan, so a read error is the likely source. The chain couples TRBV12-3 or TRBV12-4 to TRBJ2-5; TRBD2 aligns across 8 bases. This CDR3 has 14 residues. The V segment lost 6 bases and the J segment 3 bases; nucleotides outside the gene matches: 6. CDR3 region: CASSPYGGEETQYL. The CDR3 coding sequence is TGTGCCAGCAGCCCCTACGGGGGGGAAGAGACCCAGTACTTA.